This TCR beta chain was documented in a study of T cells after yellow fever vaccination. Study context: Where fractions had low cell numbers, libraries were prepared from them with the SMART-Seq v4 Ultra Low Input RNA kit.

This clonotype was observed many times. Its antigen remains unidentified. Study-level points and caveats: Peaking on day 5 versus 15, the secondary response was faster but weaker. Booster samples showed a return of most primary-vaccination clones (roughly 96% CD4, approximately 88% CD8).

Making TCR cDNA involved 5'RACE template switching, which added UMIs and a universal primer site. From the 5' RACE reads, TCRdb called clonotypes with MiXCR, one entry per CDR3 protein. The table has some 250,000 distinct CDR3 sequences, approximately 3.5% seen once; the top ten hold 19%. The TCR comes from a man aged 18 to 29 who received the YFV17D yellow fever vaccine. Sequenced here: PBMCs, sampled 15 days after the yellow fever booster vaccination.

CDR3 sequence reads: CASSLGDLSYEQYV. The CDR3 DNA reads TGTGCCAGCAGCTTGGGGGACCTATCCTACGAGCAGTACGTC. The chain has TRBV11-1 and TRBJ2-7; possibly TRBD1 or TRBD2 for D (5 bases each). Trimming took 3 bases from V and 1 from J, leaving 10 bases between them. Per the germline V gene, CDR1 is SGHAT and CDR2 is FQDESV (reference sequence). The CDR3 totals 14 residues.